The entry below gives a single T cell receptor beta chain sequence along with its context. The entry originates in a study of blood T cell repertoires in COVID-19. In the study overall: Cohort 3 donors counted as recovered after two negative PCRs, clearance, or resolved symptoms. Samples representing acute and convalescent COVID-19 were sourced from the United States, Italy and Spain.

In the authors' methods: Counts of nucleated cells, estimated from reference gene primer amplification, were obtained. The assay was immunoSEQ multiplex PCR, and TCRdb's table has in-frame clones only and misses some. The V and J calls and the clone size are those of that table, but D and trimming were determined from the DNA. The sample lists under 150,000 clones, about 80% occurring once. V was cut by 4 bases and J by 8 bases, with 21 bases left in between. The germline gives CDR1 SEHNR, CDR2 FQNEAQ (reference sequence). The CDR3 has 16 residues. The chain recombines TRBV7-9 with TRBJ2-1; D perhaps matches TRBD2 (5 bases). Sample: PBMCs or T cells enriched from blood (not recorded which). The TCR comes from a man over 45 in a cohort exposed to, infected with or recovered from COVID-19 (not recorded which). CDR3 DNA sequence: TGTGCCAGCAGCTCTGGATCGGGGATGGCTCGGGATGAGCAGTTCTTC. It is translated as CASSSGSGMARDEQFF.